This T cell receptor beta chain was observed in a study of OX40 agonist ivuxolimab in advanced cancers. The V end lost 1 base, the J end lost 7 bases, and 6 bases lay between the germline ends. The germline CDR1 and CDR2 sequences are SGHRS and YFSETQ. The CDR3 consists of 11 residues. Libraries were prepared by immunoSEQ multiplex PCR; TCRdb keeps only in-frame clonotypes and omits some of them. The table shows 57,000 or so clones, with over 75% occurring only once. The count of this clone is one. Other DNA variants within this sample encode the same CDR3. The sample was CD4+ or CD8+ T cells sorted from blood, taken in a trial of the OX40 agonist ivuxolimab. This sequence was found in an adult with an advanced solid tumor such as melanoma, head and neck, liver or kidney cancer. The V and J genes are TRBV5-1 and TRBJ2-7, with D unresolved. CDR3 bases: TGCGCCAGCAGCTTGACGGGTGAGCAGTACTTC. Its translation: CASSLTGEQYF.